The source of this TCR beta chain is a study of cytomegalovirus exposure and HLA in healthy donors. This clone has just one count. The antigen is not known. The CDR3 has 16 amino acids. V dropped 6 bases and J dropped 5 bases, with 19 bases sitting between them. In germline, CDR1 is MNHEY, CDR2 SMNVEV (reference sequence). Researchers ran the PCR with 60 Vbeta and 13 Jbeta primers. The table came from immunoSEQ multiplex PCR; TCRdb's copy has only in-frame clones and leaves some out. Of 120,000 to 150,000 clones listed, 75% to 80% are singletons. The study's findings and limits: Differences between HLA loci emerged in a later analysis of TCR association rates, with DRB1 most and HLA-C fewest. In a later analysis, a missense DCLRE1C variant was linked to TCR beta V- and J-gene trimming. Upon later analysis, HLA-associated TCR beta chains proved more clonally expanded than other, equally common chains. TCR beta chains numbering under 200 were designated cytomegalovirus-associated.

The sequenced sample consisted of PBMCs. This sequence joins TRBV27 and TRBJ1-4, with D possibly TRBD1 on 5 matching bases. This clonotype was sampled from a woman between 45 and 65 years old in good health and CMV-seronegative. The CDR3 reads CASSPRGGGLNEKLFF. The CDR3 region has the DNA TGTGCCAGCAGCCCCCGTGGGGGGGGGTTGAATGAAAAACTGTTTTTT.